This T cell receptor (beta chain) was profiled in a study of blood T cell repertoires in COVID-19. This clone was counted between two and nine times. Using immunoSEQ multiplex PCR, the repertoire was profiled, and TCRdb retains in-frame clones only, with some absent. The sample consists of more than 95,000 clones, roughly four fifths of them appearing once. Germline-derived CDR1 and CDR2 are LNHDA and SQIVND (reference sequence). This CDR3 is 12 amino acids long. The V end lost 5 bases, the J end lost 6 bases, and 11 bases lay between the germline ends. The chain has TRBV19 and TRBJ2-7; D ambiguous. The source material was peripheral blood. The receptor was derived from a man aged 25 to 40 with COVID-19, enrolled during active disease. The CDR3 sequence: CASSFNGVEQYF. DNA for the CDR3: TGTGCCAGTAGTTTCAACGGAGTCGAGCAGTACTTC. The variable domain in full, completed from reference TRBV19 and TRBJ2-7, reads DGGITQSPKYLFRKEGQNVTLSCEQNLNHDAMYWYRQDPGQGLRLIYYSQIVNDFQKGDIAEGYSVSREKKESFPLTVTSAQKNPTAFYLCASSFNGVEQYFGPGTRLTVT.